This is a list of T cell receptor beta chains from one sample in a study of blood T cells in healthy people across ages. TCRdb analysed the 5' RACE reads with MiXCR anew, one entry per CDR3 protein. This sample has about 1.1 million distinct CDR3 sequences, with more than 30% found just once. Sequenced input: blood. These receptors came from a man aged 18 to 30 in good health. Each CDR3 is given with its conserved first and last residue. D genes are given only for firm matches. Expanded clones get a size class; other rows say once, few or many, or leave the size out.

size,J,V,D,CDR3,DNA
many,TRBJ1-2,TRBV5-1,TRBD1,CASSPHLLRQGVDGYTF,TGCGCCAGCAGCCCGCACCTCTTGAGACAGGGGGTGGATGGCTACACCTTC
NA,TRBJ1-4,TRBV6-5,TRBD1,CASSWGQGRELFF,TGTGCCAGCAGTTGGGGACAGGGGAGGGAACTGTTTTTT
NA,TRBJ1-4,TRBV7-9,NA,CASSLQGRNEKLFF,TGTGCCAGCAGCTTACAAGGGAGGAATGAAAAACTGTTTTTT
few,TRBJ2-3,TRBV6-5,NA,CASSYVGASTDTQYF,TGTGCCAGCAGTTACGTTGGGGCTAGCACAGATACGCAGTATTTT
few,TRBJ2-1,TRBV6-2/TRBV6-3,TRBD2,CASSPLAGAPFDEQFF,TGTGCCAGCAGTCCCCTAGCGGGGGCCCCATTCGATGAGCAGTTCTTC
many,TRBJ1-2,TRBV6-6,NA,CASNNGYTF,TGTGCCAGCAATAATGGCTACACCTTC
NA,TRBJ2-4,TRBV6-5,NA,CASSYLGSGENIQYF,TGTGCCAGCAGTTACTTAGGGTCAGGGGAAAACATTCAGTACTTC
few,TRBJ2-5,TRBV5-5,NA,CASSFPTQQETQYF,TGTGCCAGCAGCTTTCCGACACAACAAGAGACCCAGTACTTC
NA,TRBJ1-1,TRBV5-1,NA,CASSKTANTEAFF,TGCGCCAGCAGTAAAACAGCGAACACTGAAGCTTTCTTT
NA,TRBJ2-4,TRBV25-1,TRBD1,CASSGDSWSKNIQYF,TGTGCCAGCAGTGGGGACAGCTGGTCCAAAAACATTCAGTACTTC
few,TRBJ2-3,TRBV15,NA,CATSKVGSTDTQYF,TGTGCCACCAGCAAGGTGGGAAGCACAGATACGCAGTATTTT
NA,TRBJ1-2,TRBV12-3/TRBV12-4,TRBD1,CASSFAGTGFYGYTF,TGTGCCAGCAGTTTCGCCGGGACAGGGTTCTATGGCTACACCTTC
NA,TRBJ1-1,TRBV2,NA,CASRMEGGSAEAFF,TGTGCCAGCAGGATGGAGGGGGGGTCAGCTGAAGCTTTCTTT
NA,TRBJ2-3,TRBV5-6,NA,CASSSIPGQSTDTQYF,TGTGCCAGCAGCTCAATACCGGGACAAAGCACAGATACGCAGTATTTT
NA,TRBJ1-1,TRBV29-1,NA,CSSRHGGEAFF,TGCAGCTCCCGCCACGGGGGTGAAGCTTTCTTT
few,TRBJ2-5,TRBV20-1,NA,CSAVRSGVVGTQYF,TGCAGTGCCGTCCGTTCGGGGGTGGTTGGGACCCAGTACTTC
NA,TRBJ2-5,TRBV6-2/TRBV6-3,NA,CASSYSPRETQYF,TGTGCCAGCAGTTACTCCCCTAGAGAGACCCAGTACTTC
NA,TRBJ1-1,TRBV20-1,TRBD1,CSARELTGTHTEAFF,TGCAGTGCTAGAGAGCTGACAGGGACACACACTGAAGCTTTCTTT
NA,TRBJ2-1,TRBV18,NA,CASSPEGFPSSYNEQFF,TGTGCCAGCTCCCCCGAGGGGTTCCCAAGTTCCTACAATGAGCAGTTCTTC
once,TRBJ2-7,TRBV20-1,NA,CSARDGDPRYEQYF,TGCAGTGCTAGGGATGGGGACCCCCGCTACGAGCAGTACTTC
NA,TRBJ2-7,TRBV29-1,NA,CSVEGWRGTSSYNEQYF,TGCAGCGTTGAAGGTTGGCGGGGTACAAGCTCCTACAATGAGCAGTACTTC
NA,TRBJ1-2,TRBV6-1,NA,CASSEAHGLEYGYTF,TGTGCCAGCAGTGAAGCGCACGGGCTCGAATATGGCTACACCTTC
NA,TRBJ1-1,TRBV3-1,NA,CASSQSWHRDNTEAFF,TGTGCCAGCAGCCAAAGTTGGCACAGGGACAACACTGAAGCTTTCTTT
NA,TRBJ1-2,TRBV11-2,TRBD1,CASSLIIGQGFYGYTF,TGTGCCAGCAGCTTAATAATTGGACAGGGGTTCTATGGCTACACCTTC
few,TRBJ2-1,TRBV7-8,TRBD1,CASSDRERNEQFF,TGTGCCAGCAGCGACAGGGAGCGGAATGAGCAGTTCTTC
NA,TRBJ1-1,TRBV20-1,NA,CSASGREKIEAFF,TGCAGTGCCTCGGGCAGGGAAAAAATTGAAGCTTTCTTT
NA,TRBJ2-1,TRBV27,NA,CASSSRPGWEFF,TGTGCCAGCAGTTCGCGACCAGGGTGGGAGTTCTTC
few,TRBJ2-1,TRBV6-5,TRBD1,CASRDRGIGEQFF,TGTGCCAGCAGGGACAGGGGGATAGGTGAGCAGTTCTTC
NA,TRBJ2-3,TRBV12-3/TRBV12-4,NA,CASSFVGRVSTDAQYF,TGTGCCAGCAGTTTCGTGGGGCGCGTAAGCACAGATGCGCAGTATTTT
NA,TRBJ1-6,TRBV11-2,NA,CACSLRSDSPLHF,TGTGCCTGCAGCCTACGTTCCGATTCACCCCTCCACTTT
many,TRBJ1-4,TRBV4-3,NA,CASSQNPAGYEKLFF,TGCGCCAGCAGCCAGAACCCCGCAGGGTATGAAAAACTGTTTTTT
many,TRBJ1-2,TRBV2,NA,CAIRQGSVNYGYTF,TGTGCCATCAGGCAGGGGTCCGTTAACTATGGCTACACCTTC
NA,TRBJ2-5,TRBV11-1,NA,CASCETFTGNNEQYF,TGTGCCAGCTGCGAGACCTTTACAGGGAACAATGAGCAGTACTTC
NA,TRBJ1-4,TRBV20-1,TRBD1,CSESGGANEKLFF,TGCAGTGAATCAGGGGGCGCTAATGAAAAACTGTTTTTT
few,TRBJ2-4,TRBV12-3/TRBV12-4,TRBD1,CASTSTGVTKNIQYF,TGTGCCAGCACCTCGACAGGGGTGACCAAAAACATTCAGTACTTC
few,TRBJ1-2,TRBV7-2,NA,CASSFISGAGYTF,TGTGCCAGCAGCTTCATATCGGGGGCCGGCTACACCTTC
NA,TRBJ1-1,TRBV21-1,NA,CASSHRRPINTEAFF,TGTGCCAGCAGCCACAGAAGACCGATAAACACTGAAGCTTTCTTT
few,TRBJ2-7,TRBV10-3,NA,CAINPGKSSYNEQYF,TGTGCCATCAATCCCGGGAAGAGCTCCTACAATGAGCAGTACTTC
NA,TRBJ1-2,TRBV28,NA,CASSFRWVDNYGYTF,TGTGCCAGCAGTTTTCGATGGGTCGATAACTATGGCTACACCTTC
many,TRBJ2-1,TRBV5-1,TRBD2,CASSLLAGTYSYNEQFF,TGCGCCAGCAGCTTACTAGCGGGGACCTACTCCTACAATGAGCAGTTCTTC
few,TRBJ2-3,TRBV6-1,TRBD1,CANRDRGFPNRTDTQYF,TGTGCCAACCGGGACAGGGGGTTCCCCAACCGCACAGATACGCAGTATTTT
NA,TRBJ2-2,TRBV6-5,NA,CVSSFYGELFF,TGTGTCAGCAGTTTTTACGGGGAGCTGTTTTTT
once,TRBJ2-3,TRBV10-3,TRBD2,CAITRSLAGSTDTQYF,TGTGCCATCACCCGATCACTAGCGGGGAGCACAGATACGCAGTATTTT
NA,TRBJ1-2,TRBV10-3,NA,CAISESMESFYGYTF,TGTGCCATCAGTGAGTCGATGGAATCCTTCTATGGCTACACCTTC
NA,TRBJ2-3,TRBV9,TRBD1,CASSVRGSDTQYF,TGTGCCAGCAGCGTCAGGGGGTCAGATACGCAGTATTTT
NA,TRBJ1-1,TRBV7-2,NA,CASKGGNTEAFF,TGTGCCAGCAAGGGGGGGAACACTGAAGCTTTCTTT
few,TRBJ1-1,TRBV4-2,TRBD1,CASSQEYRGARSTEAFF,TGTGCCAGCAGCCAAGAATACAGGGGGGCGAGGTCCACTGAAGCTTTCTTT
few,TRBJ2-3,TRBV4-2,TRBD2,CASSQVTSGGAEGDTQYF,TGTGCCAGCAGCCAAGTGACTAGCGGGGGGGCCGAGGGAGATACGCAGTATTTT
NA,TRBJ1-4,TRBV20-1,TRBD1,CSAEGVSRGRANEKLFF,TGCAGTGCTGAGGGGGTTTCGAGGGGGCGCGCGAATGAAAAACTGTTTTTT